One and the same sample provided the 21 T cell receptor beta chains below, sequenced in a study of T-cell memory formation after mild COVID-19. From the 5' RACE reads, TCRdb called clonotypes with MiXCR, one entry per CDR3 protein. The profile shows approximately 500,000 distinct CDR3 sequences, about 23% of them singletons. What was sequenced was PBMCs or a T cell subset sorted from them (not recorded which). The receptors originated from an adult woman who had mild COVID-19 (a few samples of this study predate the infection). Cell type and time point are not known.

This clonotype appeared a few times. V and J are TRBV30 and TRBJ2-3, with D possibly TRBD2 on 5 matching bases. Germline CDR1 reads GTSNPN; CDR2 reads SVGIG (reference sequence). Trimming took 3 bases from V and 2 from J, leaving 9 bases between them. The CDR3 sequence is 13 residues long. DNA for the CDR3: TGTGCCTGGAGGAGAGGGCCCACAGATACGCAGTATTTT. This translates into CAWRRGPTDTQYF.

This chain joins TRBV4-1 and TRBJ1-2, with 10 bases lining up with TRBD1. CDR1 MGHRA and CDR2 YSYEKL come from the germline V gene. V was pared by 1 base and J by 7 bases, with 15 bases of the junction left unmatched. This CDR3 is built from 18 residues. The chain's CDR3 is CASSQAIGTGAFGGGYTF. The CDR3 DNA sequence: TGCGCCAGCAGCCAAGCTATAGGGACAGGGGCGTTTGGTGGTGGCTACACCTTC.

The rearrangement links TRBV12-3 or TRBV12-4 to TRBJ1-3; D perhaps matches TRBD1 (5 bases). The CDR3 has 17 residues. V was trimmed by 5 bases and J by 0 bases, leaving 17 bases between them. CDR3 amino acids: CASSGPGVQSSGNTIYF. The CDR3, as DNA: TGTGCCAGCAGTGGGCCGGGGGTCCAGAGCTCTGGAAACACCATATATTTT.

The J gene is TRBJ1-2, the V gene TRBV20-1; D is possibly TRBD1 (6 bases). Germline assignment: CDR1 DFQATT and CDR2 SNEGSKA (reference sequence). The CDR3 contains 13 residues. The V and J ends lost 3 bases and 2 bases respectively, with 10 bases between them. CDR3 sequence: CSASLGQNYGYTF. DNA of the CDR3: TGCAGTGCTAGTCTCGGACAGAACTATGGCTACACCTTC.

The table lists this clonotype with many counts. Relative to the germline gene, one junction end is altered; a read error may explain this. The chain uses TRBV5-1 and TRBJ2-7, with D hard to call. Germline CDR1 and CDR2: SGHRS and YFSETQ. The CDR3 runs 12 residues. The CDR3 loop reads CASSLGDYEQYF. The CDR3 region has the DNA TGTGCCAGCAGCTTAGGAGACTACGAGCAGTACTTC.

The chain has TRBV12-3 or TRBV12-4 and TRBJ2-5, with a possible D match to TRBD2 (6 bases). This CDR3 contains 13 residues. Trimming pared 0 bases from V and 10 bases from J, leaving 12 bases between. Here the CDR3 DNA reads TGTGCCAGCAGTTTAGCTTACCGGGAGCTCCAGTACTTC. This sequence encodes CASSLAYRELQYF.

CDR3 sequence reads: CSARGQTSNQPQHF. The CDR3 DNA sequence: TGCAGTGCTAGAGGCCAGACCAGCAATCAGCCCCAGCATTTT. The chain combines TRBV20-1 with TRBJ1-5, with no clear D. The CDR3 sequence is 14 residues long. The V and J ends lost 1 base and 1 base respectively, with 8 bases between them. CDR1 and CDR2 from the germline V gene are DFQATT and SNEGSKA (reference sequence).

This clonotype has a handful of counts. CDR3 loop: CSARDPTSGRFNEQFF. DNA of the CDR3: TGCAGTGCTAGAGATCCGACTAGCGGGAGGTTTAATGAGCAGTTCTTC. The rearrangement joins TRBV20-1 to TRBJ2-1; 13 nucleotides agree with TRBD2. The junction had 6 bases not matched to a gene; V was cut back by 0 bases and J by 7 bases. The CDR3 is made up of 16 amino acids. Germline V gene lookup returns CDR1 DFQATT and CDR2 SNEGSKA (reference sequence).

This clonotype was detected ten times or more. The rearrangement uses TRBV12-3 or TRBV12-4 and TRBJ1-1; D is unclear. This CDR3 contains 11 residues. The V gene lost 6 bases and the J gene lost 10 bases, with 12 bases spanning the gap. CDR3 DNA sequence: TGTGCCAGCAGGCAACGGATCCGAGCTTTCTTT. It encodes CASRQRIRAFF.

Only a few counts were recorded for this clonotype. The rearrangement joins TRBV20-1 to TRBJ2-1, with TRBD2 matching 8 bases. The CDR3 is made up of 14 amino acids. V shed 5 bases and J 0 bases; nucleotides not matched to a gene: 3. Germline lookup yields CDR1 DFQATT and CDR2 SNEGSKA (reference sequence). In DNA, the CDR3 is TGCAGTGCTCAAAGCGGGAGCTCCTACAATGAGCAGTTCTTC. Translated: CSAQSGSSYNEQFF.

The chain combines TRBV5-1 with TRBJ2-7; no firm D call. V was clipped by 0 bases and J by 3 bases, with 10 bases between them. The CDR3 spans 14 residues. Germline loops: CDR1 SGHRS, CDR2 YFSETQ. As DNA, the CDR3 is TGCGCCAGCAGCTTGGGGACCGCCAACTACGAGCAGTACTTC. It is translated as CASSLGTANYEQYF.

The sample holds a few counts of this clonotype. J is TRBJ2-2 and V is TRBV24-1; D remains ambiguous. Germline V gene sequence: CDR1 KGHDR, CDR2 SFDVKD. V was pared by 7 bases and J by 2 bases, with 10 bases between. This CDR3 comprises 14 residues. CDR3 loop: CATREGPNTGELFF. CDR3 sequence (DNA): TGTGCCACCAGAGAAGGACCCAACACCGGGGAGCTGTTTTTT.

This clonotype was observed a few times. The V call is TRBV20-1, the J call TRBJ2-7; 7 bases are shared with TRBD1. CDR3 length: 14 amino acids. V gave up 2 bases and J gave up 3 bases; unmatched junction bases: 7. Per the germline V gene, CDR1 is DFQATT and CDR2 is SNEGSKA (reference sequence). As DNA, the CDR3 is TGCAGTGCTAGAAGACCTGGACAGGACTACGAGCAGTACTTC. Translating it yields CSARRPGQDYEQYF.

This clonotype was detected only a few times. CDR3 region: CASSAPNRDGFDSPLHF. In DNA form, the CDR3 reads TGTGCCAGCAGCGCCCCCAACCGGGACGGTTTCGATTCACCCCTCCACTTT. V gene TRBV21-1 combines with J gene TRBJ1-6; the DNA was not used to check the table's D call, TRBD1. TRBV21-1 is designated a pseudogene. The CDR3 is 17 residues long.

This clonotype has ten or more counts. The chain is built from TRBV30 and TRBJ1-2, with 7 bases matching TRBD1. The CDR3 extends over 16 amino acids. J lost 4 bases, V lost 4 bases, and 15 bases had no gene match. Looked up from germline, CDR1 is GTSNPN and CDR2 is SVGIG (reference sequence). The CDR3, as DNA: TGTGCCTGGAAACCCCGACAGGGAGGGGATGGCTATGGCTACACCTTC. The encoded protein is CAWKPRQGGDGYGYTF.

This clonotype was counted many times. The chain joins TRBV4-3 to TRBJ2-2; 10 positions agree with TRBD1. The CDR3 spans 20 residues. Unmatched junction bases numbered 11, after V lost 0 bases and J lost 1 base. In germline, CDR1 is LGHNA, CDR2 YSLEER. The DNA for the CDR3 is TGCGCCAGCAGCCAAGATACGACAGGGGGCGGGATAAAGAACACCGGGGAGCTGTTTTTT. It translates to CASSQDTTGGGIKNTGELFF.

This clonotype was detected only a few times. J is TRBJ2-2 and V is TRBV11-2; D not resolved. This CDR3 contains 16 residues. Trimming left V 1 base short and J 3 bases short, with 12 bases between. Germline lookup yields CDR1 SGHAT and CDR2 FQNNGV. The DNA for the CDR3 is TGTGCCAGCAGCTTAGGACCGAGTATCTACACCGGGGAGCTGTTTTTT. Protein sequence: CASSLGPSIYTGELFF.

CDR3: CASTPGRDWGSEQYF. In DNA, the CDR3 is TGTGCCAGCACCCCCGGTCGGGATTGGGGCTCGGAGCAGTACTTC. The chain recombines TRBV27 with TRBJ2-7, with D possibly being TRBD1 or TRBD2 (5 bases each). This CDR3 is 15 amino acids long. CDR1 is MNHEY and CDR2 is SMNVEV in the germline V gene (reference sequence). The V gene lost 7 bases and the J gene lost 7 bases, with 23 bases spanning the gap.

This sequence joins TRBV6-1 and TRBJ2-3, with D unclear. The ends were cut back, 5 bases at V and 4 bases at J, with 19 bases in the middle. In germline, CDR1 is MNHNS, CDR2 SASEGT. The CDR3 covers 16 residues. The CDR3 DNA reads as TGTGCCAGCAGTCCTGCAGGTCTTAGCCGCGCAGATACGCAGTATTTT. Translation gives CASSPAGLSRADTQYF.

This clonotype showed up just a few times. The CDR3 sequence is CSGAAGTNYGYTF. In nucleotides, the CDR3 is TGCAGCGGCGCTGCGGGGACTAACTATGGCTACACCTTC. The chain combines TRBV29-1 with TRBJ1-2; unclear D gene. The length of the CDR3 is 13 residues. Germline CDR1 and CDR2: SQVTM and ANQGSEA. Trimming left V 7 bases short and J 0 bases short, with 12 bases between.

The genes are TRBV6-1 and TRBJ2-1; TRBD2 might be the D (5 bases). The CDR3 is 15 residues long. Germline-derived CDR1 and CDR2 are MNHNS and SASEGT. V was shortened by 4 bases and J by 7 bases, with 17 bases between the two germline ends. This chain's CDR3 is CASSVTSPPPNEQFF. The CDR3 coding sequence is TGTGCCAGCAGTGTCACTAGTCCGCCCCCGAATGAGCAGTTCTTC.